These 21 T cell receptor beta chains came from one sample sequenced in a study of CD8 T cells in ankylosing spondylitis. TCRdb independently ran MiXCR on the 5' RACE reads; one entry per CDR3 protein. The table records about 96,000 distinct CDR3 sequences, roughly 27% of them present only once. What was sequenced was blood, either unsorted or a sorted T cell fraction (not recorded which). These receptors were collected from a male donor with ankylosing spondylitis or in good health (not recorded which).

This clonotype was recorded a few times. The chain joins TRBV30 to TRBJ1-1, with D perhaps TRBD1 (5 bases). CDR3 length: 12 residues. Trimming removed 4 bases from V and 4 bases from J, with 10 bases in between. Germline values: CDR1 GTSNPN, CDR2 SVGIG (reference sequence). This CDR3 is CAWTPGSTEAFF. The CDR3 DNA reads as TGTGCCTGGACCCCAGGGAGCACTGAAGCTTTCTTT.

This clonotype has ten or more counts. V gene TRBV5-1 combines with J gene TRBJ1-3; D is uncertain. The germline V gene has CDR1 SGHRS and CDR2 YFSETQ. This CDR3 contains 14 residues. The V end lost 4 bases, the J end lost 2 bases, and 10 bases lay between the germline ends. This CDR3 is CASSAGWAGNTIYF. Written as DNA, the CDR3 is TGCGCCAGCAGCGCGGGGTGGGCTGGAAACACCATATATTTT.

V gene TRBV6-1 combines with J gene TRBJ1-1, with D tentatively TRBD1 (5 bases). Trimming stripped 3 bases from V and 6 bases from J, with 14 bases between. The CDR3 covers 14 residues. Germline V gene data show CDR1 as MNHNS and CDR2 as SASEGT. CDR3 in DNA: TGTGCCAGCAGTGAGACGACAGCCGCCGCTGAAGCTTTCTTT. This gives the protein CASSETTAAAEAFF.

This clonotype was found a few times. V usage is TRBV7-2 and J usage is TRBJ2-1, with 7 nucleotides matching TRBD1. V lost 2 bases and J lost 3; bases outside the gene matches: 4. Per the germline V gene, CDR1 is SGHTA and CDR2 is FQGNSA. The CDR3 length is 15 residues. CDR3 DNA: TGTGCCAGCAGCTTACTACAGGGGTTCTACAATGAGCAGTTCTTC. Translation: CASSLLQGFYNEQFF. Combining the CDR3 with reference TRBV7-2 and TRBJ2-1 gives the whole variable domain GAGVSQSPSNKVTEKGKDVELRCDPISGHTALYWYRQSLGQGLEFLIYFQGNSAPDKSGLPSDRFSAERTGGSVSTLTIQRTQQEDSAVYLCASSLLQGFYNEQFFGPGTRLTVL.

This clonotype was recorded many times. J is TRBJ2-7 and V is TRBV20-1, with TRBD2 identical over 10 bases. CDR1 and CDR2 from the germline V gene are DFQATT and SNEGSKA (reference sequence). The CDR3 consists of 14 residues. Trimming took 4 bases from V and 2 from J; bases not matched to a gene: 5. This CDR3 is CSATSGSATYEQYF. CDR3 bases: TGCAGTGCTACTAGCGGGAGCGCCACCTACGAGCAGTACTTC.

This chain joins TRBV24-1 and TRBJ2-1, with 7 bases lining up with TRBD1. The ends lost 2 bases at V and 8 bases at J; junction bases unmatched: 2. Germline V gene sequence: CDR1 KGHDR, CDR2 SFDVKD. This CDR3 contains 13 residues. The CDR3 is CATSDSTGDEQFF. CDR3 nucleotides: TGTGCCACCAGTGATTCCACAGGGGATGAGCAGTTCTTC.

This chain links TRBV12-3 or TRBV12-4 with TRBJ2-7; TRBD1 agrees at 7 bases. The CDR3 is 14 amino acids. Trimming removed 6 bases from V and 4 bases from J; junction bases left unmatched: 9. In DNA, the CDR3 is TGTGCCAGCAGCCTGACAGGGATCGGATACGAGCAGTACGTC. It encodes CASSLTGIGYEQYV.

The chain recombines TRBV25-1 with TRBJ1-2; D is undetermined. Trimming pared 0 bases from V and 7 bases from J, leaving 6 bases between. The CDR3 loop spans 12 amino acids. Per the germline V gene, CDR1 is MGHDK and CDR2 is SYGVNS. This chain's CDR3 is CASSEYGTGYTF. The CDR3, as DNA: TGTGCCAGCAGTGAATATGGCACTGGCTACACCTTC.

This sequence joins TRBV20-1 and TRBJ2-1; no reliable D call. Germline CDR1 DFQATT, CDR2 SNEGSKA (reference sequence). CDR3 length equals 16 residues. Deletions cut 3 bases from V and 0 bases from J, with 15 bases between. The CDR3 DNA is TGCAGTGCTAGGCGCTTGACCCAAGACTCCTACAATGAGCAGTTCTTC. It is translated as CSARRLTQDSYNEQFF.

The table lists this clonotype with a few counts. The chain has TRBV7-2 and TRBJ2-1; 10 bases match TRBD2. Germline trimming cut 3 bases from V and 10 bases from J; bases unmatched to any gene: 15. CDR3 size: 17 residues. Looked up from germline, CDR1 is SGHTA and CDR2 is FQGNSA. The CDR3 nucleotides are TGTGCCAGCAGCTTCGGGAAAATCCTAGCGGGGGTATTAGAGCAGTTCTTC. Translation gives CASSFGKILAGVLEQFF.

This clonotype was counted a few times. This chain uses TRBV7-9 with TRBJ2-7; possibly TRBD1 or TRBD2 for D (5 bases each). V was cut by 3 bases and J by 6 bases, with 9 bases left in between. CDR1 and CDR2 (germline): SEHNR, FQNEAQ (reference sequence). The CDR3 loop spans 12 amino acids. The CDR3 DNA sequence: TGTGCCAGCAGCTTTGGGGGTCGCGAGCAGTACTTC. It is translated as CASSFGGREQYF.

In this sample, this clonotype turned up a few times. The chain carries TRBV3-1 and TRBJ1-1; D unresolved. The CDR3 extends over 15 amino acids. Germline V gene sequence: CDR1 LGHDT, CDR2 YNNKEL (reference sequence). V was trimmed by 0 bases and J by 4 bases, leaving 12 bases between them. CDR3 DNA sequence: TGTGCCAGCAGCCAAGAGAGAATGGAGGGCACTGAAGCTTTCTTT. This sequence encodes CASSQERMEGTEAFF.

This clonotype occurred many times. The rearrangement links TRBV5-1 to TRBJ2-7; TRBD2 aligns across 14 bases. CDR1 and CDR2 from the germline V gene are SGHRS and YFSETQ. V was clipped by 4 bases and J by 5 bases; unmatched bases: 8. The CDR3 runs to 16 residues. The CDR3 sequence is CASSISGLAGVNEQYF. Here the CDR3 DNA reads TGCGCCAGCAGCATTTCGGGACTAGCGGGAGTAAACGAGCAGTACTTC.

This clonotype was picked up a small number of times. The rearrangement uses TRBV5-1 and TRBJ1-2; a weak D match, TRBD1 (5 bases). Trimming removed 4 bases at V and 5 bases at J, with 15 bases between. This CDR3 is 14 amino acids long. The germline V gene encodes CDR1 SGHRS and CDR2 YFSETQ. The CDR3 spells CASSSPGTRYGYTF. Here the CDR3 DNA reads TGCGCCAGCAGCAGCCCCGGGACCAGATATGGCTACACCTTC. Looking up the rest from reference TRBV5-1 and TRBJ1-2 gives the full variable domain: KAGVTQTPRYLIKTRGQQVTLSCSPISGHRSVSWYQQTPGQGLQFLFEYFSETQRNKGNFPGRFSGRQFSNSRSEMNVSTLELGDSALYLCASSSPGTRYGYTFGSGTRLTVV.

The table lists this clonotype with a few counts. The chain has TRBV7-2 and TRBJ2-3; 13 positions match TRBD2. Germline V lookup: CDR1 SGHTA, CDR2 FQGNSA. The V segment lost 5 bases and the J segment 3 bases; nucleotides outside the gene matches: 5. The CDR3 length is 16 residues. The CDR3 reads CASSPQLAGGTDTQYF. The DNA of the CDR3 is TGTGCCAGCAGCCCCCAACTAGCGGGAGGGACAGATACGCAGTATTTT.

V and J are TRBV12-3 or TRBV12-4 and TRBJ2-3; TRBD2 aligns across 8 bases. The length of the CDR3 is 14 residues. After removal of 3 bases from V and 5 bases from J, the junction contained 4 bases not matched to a gene. As DNA, the CDR3 is TGTGCCAGCAGTTTTCAGCGGGAGAAAGATACGCAGTATTTT. This encodes CASSFQREKDTQYF.

The chain has TRBV6-1 and TRBJ1-6; no clear D. V lost 7 bases and J 7 bases, leaving 17 bases between the germline ends. The CDR3 has 15 residues. The V gene's germline CDR1 is MNHNS and CDR2 SASEGT. The CDR3 nucleotides are TGTGCCAGCATCCCTGGGAGGGCTGCGAATTCACCCCTCCACTTT. This codes for CASIPGRAANSPLHF.

Ten or more counts support this clonotype. The J gene is TRBJ2-1, the V gene TRBV5-1; D unresolved. The CDR3 sequence is 12 residues long. V was pared by 0 bases and J by 6 bases, with 4 bases between. Germline CDR1 reads SGHRS; CDR2 reads YFSETQ. CDR3 DNA: TGCGCCAGCAGCTTGGTGCCCAATGAGCAGTTCTTC. It translates to CASSLVPNEQFF.

This chain uses TRBV20-1 with TRBJ1-5; 10 nucleotides agree with TRBD1. The CDR3 loop spans 15 amino acids. From germline, CDR1 is DFQATT and CDR2 SNEGSKA (reference sequence). V shed 0 bases and J 4 bases; nucleotides not matched to a gene: 3. The CDR3 nucleotides are TGCAGTGCTAGAGATGACAGGGGGCAAAATCAGCCCCAGCATTTT. Amino acid sequence: CSARDDRGQNQPQHF.

The rearrangement joins TRBV20-1 to TRBJ2-3; 7 bases agree with TRBD2. The CDR3 is 16 residues long. CDR1 is DFQATT and CDR2 is SNEGSKA in the germline V gene (reference sequence). V dropped 6 bases and J dropped 2; count of bases not matched to a gene: 14. The CDR3 sequence: CSAAAGLADITDTQYF. The CDR3 coding sequence is TGCAGTGCGGCGGCTGGGCTAGCGGACATCACAGATACGCAGTATTTT.

This clonotype came up a few times. This chain connects TRBV10-3 to TRBJ2-3, with D perhaps TRBD2 (6 bases). The CDR3 totals 16 residues. V was clipped by 3 bases and J by 0 bases, with 13 bases between them. The germline V gene has CDR1 ENHRY and CDR2 SYGVKD. The CDR3 reads CAISEGFAGSTDTQYF. CDR3 bases: TGTGCCATCAGTGAAGGCTTTGCGGGAAGCACAGATACGCAGTATTTT.